What follows is one TCR beta chain and its context. This specimen belongs to a study of blood T cell repertoires in COVID-19. At the level of the study: The analysed material was cDNA or gDNA that came from T cells, B-cell-depleted T cells, or PBMCs.

Method: immunoSEQ multiplex PCR; TCRdb's copy keeps in-frame clones and lacks some. The data show over 150,000 clones, around 84% seen once. The CDR3 runs to 18 residues. Germline CDR1 reads SGHTS; CDR2 reads YDEGEE. J was trimmed by 1 base and V by 4 bases; bases with no gene match: 9. The genes are TRBV5-8 and TRBJ2-3; 13 positions agree with TRBD2. The source is a man between 45 and 60 years old with active or convalescent COVID-19. Sequencing was done on a sample of peripheral blood. The CDR3 is CASSGRTSGSRGTDTQYF. The CDR3 DNA is TGTGCCAGCAGCGGGAGGACTAGCGGGAGTCGCGGCACAGATACGCAGTATTTT. Complete variable domain (other parts from reference TRBV5-8 and TRBJ2-3): EAGVTQSPTHLIKTRGQQATLRCSPISGHTSVYWYQQALGLGLQFLLWYDEGEERNRGNFPPRFSGRQFPNYSSELNVNALELEDSALYLCASSGRTSGSRGTDTQYFGPGTRLTVL.